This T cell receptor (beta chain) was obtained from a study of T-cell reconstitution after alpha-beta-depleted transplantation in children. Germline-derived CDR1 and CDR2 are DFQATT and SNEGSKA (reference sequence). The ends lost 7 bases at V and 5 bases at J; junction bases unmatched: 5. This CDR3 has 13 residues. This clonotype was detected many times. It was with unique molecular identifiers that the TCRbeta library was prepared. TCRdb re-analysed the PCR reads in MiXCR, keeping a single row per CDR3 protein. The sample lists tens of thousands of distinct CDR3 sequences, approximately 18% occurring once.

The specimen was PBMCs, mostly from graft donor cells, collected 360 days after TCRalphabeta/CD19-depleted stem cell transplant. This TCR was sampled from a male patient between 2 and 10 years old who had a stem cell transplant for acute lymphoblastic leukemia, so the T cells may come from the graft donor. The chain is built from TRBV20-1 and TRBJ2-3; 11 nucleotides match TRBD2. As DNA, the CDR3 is TGCAGTGTGGTAGCGGGAGGGAGAGATACGCAGTATTTT. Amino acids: CSVVAGGRDTQYF.